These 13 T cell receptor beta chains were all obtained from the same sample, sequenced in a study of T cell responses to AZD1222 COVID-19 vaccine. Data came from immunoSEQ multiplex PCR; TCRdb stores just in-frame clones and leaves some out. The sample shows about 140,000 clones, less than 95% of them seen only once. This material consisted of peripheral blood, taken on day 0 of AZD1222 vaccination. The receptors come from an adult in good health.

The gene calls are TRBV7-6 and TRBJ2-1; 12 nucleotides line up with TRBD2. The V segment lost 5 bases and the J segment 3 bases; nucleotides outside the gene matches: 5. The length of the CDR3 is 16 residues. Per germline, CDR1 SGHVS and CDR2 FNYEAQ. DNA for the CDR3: TGTGCCAGCAGCCGGACTAGCGGGACCGACTACAATGAGCAGTTCTTC. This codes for CASSRTSGTDYNEQFF.

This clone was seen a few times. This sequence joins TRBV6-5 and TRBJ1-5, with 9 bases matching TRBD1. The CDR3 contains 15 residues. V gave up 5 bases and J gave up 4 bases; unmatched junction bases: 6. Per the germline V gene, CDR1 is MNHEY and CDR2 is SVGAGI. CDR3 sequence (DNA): TGTGCCAGCAGTAAAAAGACAGGGGGGAATCAGCCCCAGCATTTT. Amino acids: CASSKKTGGNQPQHF.

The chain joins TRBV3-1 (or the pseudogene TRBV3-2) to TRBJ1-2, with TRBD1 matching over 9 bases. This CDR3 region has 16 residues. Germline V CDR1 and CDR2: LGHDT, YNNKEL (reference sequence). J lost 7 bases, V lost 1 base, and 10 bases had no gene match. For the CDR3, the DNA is TGTGCCAGCAGCCAAGGAGTAAACAGGGGGCAGGGTGGCTACACCTTC. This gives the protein CASSQGVNRGQGGYTF.

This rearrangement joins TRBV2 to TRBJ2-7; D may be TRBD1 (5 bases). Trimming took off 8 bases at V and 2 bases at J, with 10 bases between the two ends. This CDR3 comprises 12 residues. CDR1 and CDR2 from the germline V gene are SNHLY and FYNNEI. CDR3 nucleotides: TGTGCCAGCGGGGCGGAGCCCTACGAGCAGTACTTC. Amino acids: CASGAEPYEQYF.

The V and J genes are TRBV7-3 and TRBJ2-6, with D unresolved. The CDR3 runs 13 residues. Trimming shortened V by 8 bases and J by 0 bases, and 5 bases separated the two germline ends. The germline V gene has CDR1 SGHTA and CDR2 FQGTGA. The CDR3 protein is CASGLSGANVLTF. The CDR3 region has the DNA TGTGCCAGCGGTCTCTCTGGGGCCAACGTCCTGACTTTC.

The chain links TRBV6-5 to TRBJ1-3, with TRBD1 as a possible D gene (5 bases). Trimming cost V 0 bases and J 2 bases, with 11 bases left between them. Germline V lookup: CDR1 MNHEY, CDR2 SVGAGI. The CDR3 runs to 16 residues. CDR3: CASSYSIGGTGNTIYF. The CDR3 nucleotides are TGTGCCAGCAGTTACTCGATCGGGGGGACTGGAAACACCATATATTTT.

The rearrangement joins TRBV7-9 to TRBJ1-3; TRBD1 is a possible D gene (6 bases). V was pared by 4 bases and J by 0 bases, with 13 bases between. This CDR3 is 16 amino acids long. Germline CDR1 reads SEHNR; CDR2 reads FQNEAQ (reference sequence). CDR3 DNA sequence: TGTGCCAGCAGCTCCCGACAGGTCTCCTCTGGAAACACCATATATTTT. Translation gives CASSSRQVSSGNTIYF.

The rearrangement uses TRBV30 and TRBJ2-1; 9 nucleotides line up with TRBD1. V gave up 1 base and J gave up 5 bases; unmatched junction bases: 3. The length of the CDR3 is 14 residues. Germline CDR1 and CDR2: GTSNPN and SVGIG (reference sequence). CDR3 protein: CAWSGGQGHNEQFF. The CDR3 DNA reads TGTGCCTGGAGTGGGGGACAGGGACACAATGAGCAGTTCTTC.

The CDR3 DNA follows: TGTGCCAGTAATCAGGGGGGGTCCTACGAGCAGTACTTC. Residues: CASNQGGSYEQYF. V gene TRBV19 combines with J gene TRBJ2-7; D assignment may be TRBD1 or TRBD2 (7 bases each). Trimming removed 7 bases at V and 1 base at J, with 11 bases between. From germline, CDR1 is LNHDA and CDR2 SQIVND (reference sequence). The CDR3 consists of 13 residues.

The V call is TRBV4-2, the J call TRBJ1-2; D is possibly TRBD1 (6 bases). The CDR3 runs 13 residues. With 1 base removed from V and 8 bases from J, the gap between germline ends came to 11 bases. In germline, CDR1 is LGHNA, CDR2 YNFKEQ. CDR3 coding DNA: TGTGCCAGCAGCCAAGCGGGGGCTTGGGGCTACACCTTC. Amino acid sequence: CASSQAGAWGYTF.

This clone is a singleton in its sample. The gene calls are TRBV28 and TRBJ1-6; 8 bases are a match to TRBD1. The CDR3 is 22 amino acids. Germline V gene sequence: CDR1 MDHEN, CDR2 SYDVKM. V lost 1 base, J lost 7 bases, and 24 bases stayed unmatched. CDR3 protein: CASSLLGLIQGAQSLTNSPLHF. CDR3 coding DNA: TGTGCCAGCAGTTTATTGGGTCTCATTCAGGGGGCGCAATCCCTTACCAATTCACCCCTCCACTTT.

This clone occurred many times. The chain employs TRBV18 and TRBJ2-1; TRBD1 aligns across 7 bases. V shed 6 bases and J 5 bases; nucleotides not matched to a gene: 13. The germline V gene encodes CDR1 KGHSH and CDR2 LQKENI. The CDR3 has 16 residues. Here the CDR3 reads CASSLLPGQPDNEQFF. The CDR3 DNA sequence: TGTGCCAGCTCCCTTCTTCCGGGACAGCCTGACAATGAGCAGTTCTTC.

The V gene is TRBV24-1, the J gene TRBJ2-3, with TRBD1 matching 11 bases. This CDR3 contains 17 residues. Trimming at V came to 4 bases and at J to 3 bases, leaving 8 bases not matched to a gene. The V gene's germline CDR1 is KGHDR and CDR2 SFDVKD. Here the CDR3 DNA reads TGTGCCACCAGTGAGCCCACAGGGACAGGGGGGACAGATACGCAGTATTTT. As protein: CATSEPTGTGGTDTQYF.